These 27 T cell receptor beta chains share one sample of origin, sequenced in a study of T cell clonality in common variable immunodeficiency. General study points: In common variable immunodeficiency, TCR beta chains reportedly carried fewer deletions and N-nucleotide insertions.

The assay was immunoSEQ multiplex PCR, and TCRdb's table has in-frame clones only and misses some. The repertoire has about 28,000 clones, none seen only once; the ten largest take approximately 3.1%. No antigen is known for these receptors. Sequencing was performed on peripheral blood mononuclear cells. The receptors here all came from a human donor with common variable immunodeficiency.

This clone occurred a few times. Sequencing ends 3 residues short of the CDR3 end; the germline J gene provides the rest. The chain is built from TRBV6-2 or TRBV6-3 and TRBJ2-3; unclear D gene. Trimming took off 4 bases at V and 3 bases at J, with 20 bases between the two ends. Germline CDR1 is MNHEY and CDR2 is SVGEGT. The CDR3 runs to 17 residues. The sequenced CDR3 bases are TGTGCCAGCAGTTCTACCCTCTCCGCCCTCCTAACAGATACG. It translates to CASSSTLSALLTDT. The CDR3 in full is CASSSTLSALLTDTQYF.

This clone was picked up a small number of times. The sequenced CDR3 bases are TGTGCCAGCAGCCACCGGGGGAATACG. Translated, it gives CASSHRGNT. The full CDR3 reads CASSHRGNTQYF. The J gene is TRBJ2-3, the V gene TRBV7-2; D possibly corresponds to TRBD2 (6 bases). With the read ending 3 residues before the CDR3 end, the germline J gene is used to fill in that end. V lost 5 bases and J lost 7, with 10 bases in between. This CDR3 spans 12 amino acids. Germline CDR1 SGHTA, CDR2 FQGNSA.

The table lists this clone with a few counts. The read comes to an end 3 residues before the CDR3 does, leaving the germline J gene to fill in the end. The gene calls are TRBV5-5 and TRBJ1-2, with D maybe TRBD1 (5 bases). The CDR3 covers 14 residues. Germline V gene data show CDR1 as SGHKS and CDR2 as YYEKEE (reference sequence). The CDR3 DNA, read in part, is TGTGCCAGCAGCTCCGTGGACACAGGTCGAGGC. Translated, it gives CASSSVDTGRG. The entire CDR3 is CASSSVDTGRGYTF.

This clone occurred many times. The CDR3 goes on 3 residues after the read ends, and that part is filled in from the germline J gene. This chain joins TRBV19 and TRBJ1-1; possible D gene TRBD1, 5 bases. This CDR3 spans 12 amino acids. Germline V gives CDR1 LNHDA, CDR2 SQIVND (reference sequence). Trimming pared 8 bases from V and 0 bases from J, leaving 7 bases between. The covered CDR3 bases are TGTGCCAGTCGACAGATGAACACTGAA. This codes for CASRQMNTE. The whole CDR3 region reads CASRQMNTEAFF. Together with reference TRBV19 and TRBJ1-1, the CDR3 gives the full variable domain: DGGITQSPKYLFRKEGQNVTLSCEQNLNHDAMYWYRQDPGQGLRLIYYSQIVNDFQKGDIAEGYSVSREKKESFPLTVTSAQKNPTAFYLCASRQMNTEAFFGQGTRLTVV.

On this clone itself: The read gets to within 3 residues of the CDR3 end, and the germline J gene fills in the rest. The chain is built from TRBV5-1 and TRBJ1-3; 9 bases are shared with TRBD1. CDR1 and CDR2 (germline): SGHRS, YFSETQ. The CDR3 extends over 14 amino acids. Trimming removed 4 bases from V and 6 bases from J; junction bases left unmatched: 5. The CDR3 is CASSSGQGPNTIYF. Partial CDR3 DNA: TGCGCCAGCAGCAGCGGACAGGGGCCAAACACC.

This clone is judged medium-sized (0.01 to 0.1%). With the read ending 3 residues before the CDR3 end, the germline J gene is used to fill in that end. The J gene is TRBJ2-1, the V gene TRBV5-1; TRBD1 matches 10 bases. The germline V gene encodes CDR1 SGHRS and CDR2 YFSETQ. J gave up 3 bases and V 4 bases, and 4 bases lay outside the gene matches. This CDR3 is 15 amino acids long. The CDR3 loop reads CASSVTGGLYNEQFF. Partial CDR3 DNA: TGCGCCAGCAGCGTGACAGGGGGCCTCTACAATGAG.

This clone was seen more than once but under ten times. With the read ending 3 residues before the CDR3 end, the germline J gene is used to fill in that end. The chain uses TRBV20-1 and TRBJ2-7; 15 positions match TRBD2. The CDR3 loop spans 14 amino acids. CDR1 is DFQATT and CDR2 is SNEGSKA in the germline V gene (reference sequence). V shed 6 bases, J shed 6 bases, and the junction held 6 bases outside the gene matches. The part of the CDR3 DNA that was read is TGCAGTGCCGGACTAGCGGGGGGGCCGGGCGAG. It specifies CSAGLAGGPGE. The full-length CDR3 reads as CSAGLAGGPGEQYF.

This clone was seen a few times. The read terminates 3 residues before the CDR3 end, so the remaining end is supplied by the germline J gene. The genes are TRBV18 and TRBJ2-7, with 7 bases lining up with TRBD1. This CDR3 has 14 amino acids. From germline, CDR1 is KGHSH and CDR2 LQKENI. The ends lost 0 bases at V and 2 bases at J; junction bases unmatched: 1. Incomplete CDR3 DNA: TGTGCCAGCTCACCACCTGACAGGGCCTACGAG. Amino acid sequence: CASSPPDRAYE. The full-length CDR3 reads as CASSPPDRAYEQYF.

This clone was observed a few times. The missing CDR3 end, 3 residues past where the read stops, is filled in from the germline J gene. J is TRBJ2-3 and V is TRBV7-9; D unclear. The germline V gene encodes CDR1 SEHNR and CDR2 FQNEAQ (reference sequence). Trimming stripped 5 bases from V and 6 bases from J, with 9 bases between. There are 12 residues in the CDR3. The CDR3 sequence is CASSQWWDTQYF. The sequenced CDR3 bases are TGTGCCAGCAGCCAGTGGTGGGATACG. The full variable domain, in which reference TRBV7-9 and TRBJ2-3 provide the parts outside the CDR3, is DTGVSQNPRHKITKRGQNVTFRCDPISEHNRLYWYRQTLGQGPEFLTYFQNEAQLEKSRLLSDRFSAERPKGSFSTLEIQRTEQGDSAMYLCASSQWWDTQYFGPGTRLTVL.

This clone was picked up a small number of times. The read ends 3 residues before the CDR3 terminus; that terminus is restored from the germline J gene. The chain couples TRBV19 to TRBJ1-1; 7 bases agree with TRBD1. The junction had 7 bases not matched to a gene; V was cut back by 9 bases and J by 0 bases. Germline CDR1 and CDR2: LNHDA and SQIVND (reference sequence). This CDR3 is 14 amino acids long. The CDR3 loop is CASSLGGLNTEAFF. CDR3 bases read: TGTGCCAGCAGTTTAGGGGGCTTGAACACTGAA. Full variable domain (rest looked up from reference TRBV19 and TRBJ1-1): DGGITQSPKYLFRKEGQNVTLSCEQNLNHDAMYWYRQDPGQGLRLIYYSQIVNDFQKGDIAEGYSVSREKKESFPLTVTSAQKNPTAFYLCASSLGGLNTEAFFGQGTRLTVV.

This clone was observed a handful of times. Here the CDR3 reads CASSQQGALWEAFF. CDR3 DNA, as far as it was read: TGTGCCAGCAGCCAGCAGGGAGCGTTGTGGGAA. The chain is built from TRBV7-2 and TRBJ1-1; D is perhaps TRBD1 (5 bases). The read is 3 residues too short to cover the CDR3 end, so that end is filled in from the germline J gene. Germline V gene lookup returns CDR1 SGHTA and CDR2 FQGNSA. The CDR3 is 14 amino acids. The complete variable domain, with remaining parts taken from reference TRBV7-2 and TRBJ1-1, reads GAGVSQSPSNKVTEKGKDVELRCDPISGHTALYWYRQSLGQGLEFLIYFQGNSAPDKSGLPSDRFSAERTGGSVSTLTIQRTQQEDSAVYLCASSQQGALWEAFFGQGTRLTVV.

This clone was counted a few times. The missing CDR3 end, 3 residues past where the read stops, is filled in from the germline J gene. This sequence joins TRBV30 and TRBJ2-2; tentative D call: TRBD1 (5 bases). V was clipped by 0 bases and J by 9 bases, with 14 bases between them. Germline CDR1 is GTSNPN and CDR2 is SVGIG (reference sequence). The CDR3 sequence is 14 residues long. This CDR3 reads CAWSVGQGGRELFF. The sequenced CDR3 bases are TGTGCCTGGAGTGTTGGGCAGGGCGGCCGGGAG.

This clone was observed a few times. From the germline J gene comes the end of the CDR3, since the read stops 3 residues before it. The genes are TRBV2 and TRBJ2-7, with D tentatively TRBD1 (6 bases). Trimming took off 11 bases at V and 6 bases at J, with 14 bases between the two ends. CDR1 and CDR2 (germline): SNHLY, FYNNEI. The CDR3 sequence is 11 residues long. CDR3 sequence reads: CAPLTGAEQYF. CDR3 DNA (partial): TGTGCCCCCCTGACAGGAGCCGAG.

Details on this clone: The CDR3 end lies 3 residues beyond the end of the read and is filled in from the germline J gene. The chain joins TRBV5-1 to TRBJ2-3, with TRBD1 matching 7 bases. With 0 bases clipped from V and 2 bases from J, the junction kept 3 bases outside the gene matches. Germline V gives CDR1 SGHRS, CDR2 YFSETQ. This CDR3 region has 15 residues. This chain's CDR3 is CASSLEGTVTDTQYF. The CDR3 bases that were read are TGCGCCAGCAGCTTGGAAGGGACAGTCACAGATACG.

This clone was picked up many times. The read stops 3 residues short of the end of the CDR3; the missing end is completed from the germline J gene. The chain has TRBV6-2 or TRBV6-3 and TRBJ2-1; D might be TRBD1 or TRBD2, each matching 7 bases. V was cut by 6 bases and J by 7 bases, with 19 bases left in between. This CDR3 spans 15 amino acids. Germline lookup yields CDR1 MNHEY and CDR2 SVGEGT. This CDR3 is CASRRRQGGGNEQFF. CDR3 DNA (partial): TGTGCCAGCAGACGAAGACAGGGAGGGGGGAATGAG.

This clone was observed a handful of times. The sequence runs out 3 residues before the end of the CDR3; the remainder is reconstructed from the germline J gene. V gene TRBV7-9 combines with J gene TRBJ1-1; D not certain. Germline lookup yields CDR1 SEHNR and CDR2 FQNEAQ (reference sequence). The CDR3 length is 11 residues. Trimming stripped 5 bases from V and 4 bases from J, with 5 bases between. The CDR3: CASSPFTEAFF. The part of the CDR3 DNA that was read is TGTGCCAGCAGCCCTTTCACTGAA.

Worth noting for this clone: The observed sequence ends 3 residues before the CDR3 terminus, with the missing tail filled in from the germline J gene. The chain employs TRBV7-3 and TRBJ2-1; 11 bases match TRBD1. The CDR3 has 16 residues. Germline lookup yields CDR1 SGHTA and CDR2 FQGTGA. The junction had 5 bases not matched to a gene; V was cut back by 2 bases and J by 5 bases. The CDR3 bases that were read are TGTGCCAGCAGCTTAGTGGACAGGGGGCTCAACAATGAG. It specifies CASSLVDRGLNNE. The whole CDR3 sequence reads CASSLVDRGLNNEQFF.

As concerns this clone: The CDR3 extends 3 residues past the end of the read, so its final part is completed from the germline J gene. V is TRBV2 and J is TRBJ1-2, with D possibly TRBD1 on 5 matching bases. Looked up from germline, CDR1 is SNHLY and CDR2 is FYNNEI. The V and J ends lost 4 bases and 4 bases respectively, with 13 bases between them. The CDR3 covers 14 residues. The CDR3 bases that were read are TGTGCCAGCAGTGGGCAGTCCAGGGTCTATGGC. It translates to CASSGQSRVYG. The full CDR3 sequence reads CASSGQSRVYGYTF. Combining the CDR3 with reference TRBV2 and TRBJ1-2 gives the whole variable domain EPEVTQTPSHQVTQMGQEVILRCVPISNHLYFYWYRQILGQKVEFLVSFYNNEISEKSEIFDDQFSVERPDGSNFTLKIRSTKLEDSAMYFCASSGQSRVYGYTFGSGTRLTVV.

The table lists this clone with a few counts. From the germline J gene comes the end of the CDR3, since the read stops 3 residues before it. The chain carries TRBV19 and TRBJ1-1; D uncertain. This CDR3 has 13 amino acids. The germline V gene has CDR1 LNHDA and CDR2 SQIVND (reference sequence). The sequenced part of the CDR3 DNA is TGTGCCAGTAGTATAGAAATTACAGCCAAA. Amino acids: CASSIEITAK. The complete CDR3 protein is CASSIEITAKAFF.

This clone was detected ten times or more. The CDR3 extends 3 residues past the end of the read, so its final part is completed from the germline J gene. The chain employs TRBV19 and TRBJ1-1; tentative D call: TRBD1 (6 bases). The germline V gene has CDR1 LNHDA and CDR2 SQIVND (reference sequence). This CDR3 spans 14 amino acids. V lost 5 bases to trimming and J lost 1 base, with 11 bases between them. Incomplete CDR3 DNA: TGTGCCAGTAGTGCTGGACAGACGAACACTGAA. Its translation is CASSAGQTNTE. The whole CDR3 protein is CASSAGQTNTEAFF. The whole variable domain, filled in from reference TRBV19 and TRBJ1-1, reads DGGITQSPKYLFRKEGQNVTLSCEQNLNHDAMYWYRQDPGQGLRLIYYSQIVNDFQKGDIAEGYSVSREKKESFPLTVTSAQKNPTAFYLCASSAGQTNTEAFFGQGTRLTVV.

This clone was seen many times. The CDR3 is cut off 3 residues early in the read; its end comes from the germline J gene. The rearrangement links TRBV12-3 or TRBV12-4 to TRBJ2-2, with TRBD2 matching 8 bases. The V and J ends lost 6 bases and 5 bases, in that order; junction bases with no gene match: 11. The CDR3 totals 16 residues. Incomplete CDR3 DNA: TGTGCCAGCAGCCCGGTGGGACTAGGACGAACCGGGGAG. Residues: CASSPVGLGRTGE. Given in full, the CDR3 is CASSPVGLGRTGELFF.

This clone was detected only a few times. From the germline J gene comes the end of the CDR3, since the read stops 3 residues before it. The chain recombines TRBV6-2 or TRBV6-3 with TRBJ1-1; D unresolved. The V end lost 8 bases, the J end lost 4 bases, and 8 bases lay between the germline ends. CDR1 MNHEY and CDR2 SVGEGT come from the germline V gene. The CDR3 is 11 amino acids. The CDR3 is CASARLTEAFF. CDR3 bases read: TGTGCCAGCGCTCGACTCACTGAA.

This clone was detected a few times. The CDR3 end falls 3 residues outside the read, so it is completed with the germline J gene. V gene TRBV11-2 combines with J gene TRBJ2-7; perhaps TRBD2 as D (6 bases). Per the germline V gene, CDR1 is SGHAT and CDR2 is FQNNGV. V lost 1 base and J lost 3, with 13 bases in between. The CDR3 is 15 amino acids. The chain's CDR3 is CASSLGMTSYYEQYF. The sequenced CDR3 bases are TGTGCCAGCAGCTTAGGGATGACTAGTTACTACGAG.

Comment on this clone: With the read ending 3 residues before the CDR3 end, the germline J gene is used to fill in that end. This chain links TRBV7-8 with TRBJ2-7, with a weak D call TRBD2 (5 bases). Per the germline V gene, CDR1 is SGHVS and CDR2 is FQNEAQ. The CDR3 is made up of 14 amino acids. V was shortened by 5 bases and J by 1 base, with 12 bases between the two germline ends. The covered CDR3 bases are TGTGCCAGCAGCCCTTTGCGGGCGTCCTACGAG. This sequence encodes CASSPLRASYE. The entire CDR3 protein is CASSPLRASYEQYF. The whole variable domain, remainder taken from reference TRBV7-8 and TRBJ2-7, is GAGVSQSPRYKVAKRGQDVALRCDPISGHVSLFWYQQALGQGPEFLTYFQNEAQLDKSGLPSDRFFAERPEGSVSTLKIQRTQQEDSAVYLCASSPLRASYEQYFGPGTRLTVT.

Only a few counts were recorded for this clone. The read finishes 3 residues shy of the CDR3 end, and the germline J gene is used to complete it. The V and J genes are TRBV7-3 and TRBJ2-3, with D possibly TRBD1 on 7 matching bases. The CDR3 contains 12 residues. Per germline, CDR1 SGHTA and CDR2 FQGTGA. Trimming took 5 bases from V and 6 from J, leaving 9 bases between them. CDR3 bases read: TGTGCCAGCAGCGCAGGGGGGGATACG. This translates into CASSAGGDT. The CDR3 as a whole reads CASSAGGDTQYF.

This clone has ten or more counts. The sequence runs out 3 residues before the end of the CDR3; the remainder is reconstructed from the germline J gene. This chain joins TRBV30 and TRBJ1-1, with TRBD1 identical over 8 bases. Per the germline V gene, CDR1 is GTSNPN and CDR2 is SVGIG (reference sequence). The trim removed 0 bases at V and 3 bases at J, leaving 0 bases unmatched. This CDR3 has 13 residues. Partial CDR3 DNA: TGTGCCTGGAGTGTACAGGGGGACACTGAA. Protein sequence: CAWSVQGDTE. The whole CDR3 sequence is CAWSVQGDTEAFF.

This clone was found a few times. The read ends 3 residues before the CDR3 terminus; that terminus is restored from the germline J gene. The chain couples TRBV20-1 to TRBJ2-1, with D maybe TRBD2 (7 bases). Germline CDR1 DFQATT, CDR2 SNEGSKA (reference sequence). Trimming pared 3 bases from V and 7 bases from J, leaving 13 bases between. The CDR3 runs 13 residues. CDR3 DNA (partial): TGCAGTGCTAGCCGGGGGGCCTGGAATGAG. Translating gives CSASRGAWNE. The complete CDR3 protein is CSASRGAWNEQFF.